The 19 T cell receptor beta chains given below trace back to one sample, sequenced in a study of cytomegalovirus exposure and HLA in healthy donors. The PCR ran on 60 Vbeta and 13 Jbeta primers. The table came from immunoSEQ multiplex PCR; TCRdb's copy has only in-frame clones and leaves some out. The repertoire holds tens of thousands of clones, with around 70% as singletons. The sample was PBMCs. Receptors originate from a woman under 40 in good health and CMV-seronegative.

CDR3 loop: CASSSGQGPYEQYF. CDR3 bases: TGTGCCAGCAGCTCGGGACAGGGACCCTACGAGCAGTACTTC. The rearrangement uses TRBV5-4 and TRBJ2-7; TRBD1 matches at 9 bases. CDR1 and CDR2 from the germline V gene are SGHNT and YYREEE (reference sequence). Germline trimming cut 3 bases from V and 2 bases from J; bases unmatched to any gene: 3. The CDR3 loop spans 14 amino acids.

This clone was detected a few times. The J gene is TRBJ1-5, the V gene TRBV27; 8 nucleotides align to TRBD1. The junction had 6 bases not matched to a gene; V was cut back by 6 bases and J by 5 bases. Germline CDR1 reads MNHEY; CDR2 reads SMNVEV (reference sequence). The CDR3 consists of 14 residues. CDR3 in amino acids: CASSTGGAHQPQHF. Here the CDR3 DNA reads TGTGCCAGCAGCACAGGGGGGGCCCATCAGCCCCAGCATTTT.

In its sample, this clone was seen a few times. The V call is TRBV27, the J call TRBJ2-3; 10 bases line up with TRBD2. CDR3 length equals 14 residues. Germline CDR1 MNHEY, CDR2 SMNVEV (reference sequence). The J segment lost 5 bases and the V segment lost 5 bases, leaving 4 bases of the junction unmatched. CDR3 in amino acids: CASSKRGGGDTQYF. The CDR3 DNA follows: TGTGCCAGCAGTAAGCGGGGGGGTGGAGATACGCAGTATTTT.

This chain connects TRBV5-1 to TRBJ2-1, with a possible D match to TRBD2 (6 bases). The CDR3 runs to 16 residues. Germline assignment: CDR1 SGHRS and CDR2 YFSETQ. The V and J ends lost 1 base and 0 bases respectively, with 11 bases between them. This CDR3 is CASSLIGGSSYNEQFF. The CDR3 bases are TGCGCCAGCAGCTTGATCGGGGGAAGCTCCTACAATGAGCAGTTCTTC.

The CDR3 is CASNKGLNDEKLFF. CDR3 DNA sequence: TGTGCCAGCAATAAGGGGCTAAATGACGAAAAACTGTTTTTT. The chain links TRBV2 to TRBJ1-4, with D perhaps matching TRBD1 (5 bases). V was shortened by 7 bases and J by 8 bases, with 17 bases between the two germline ends. CDR3 size: 14 residues. In germline, CDR1 is SNHLY, CDR2 FYNNEI.

The gene calls are TRBV5-1 and TRBJ2-6; 7 positions agree with TRBD1. The CDR3 covers 15 residues. V shed 4 bases and J 2 bases; nucleotides not matched to a gene: 3. Germline loops: CDR1 SGHRS, CDR2 YFSETQ. The CDR3: CASSDDRAGANVLTF. The CDR3 DNA is TGCGCCAGCAGCGACGACAGGGCTGGGGCCAACGTCCTGACTTTC.

CDR3 DNA: TGCGCCAGCAGCCAAGTTGTTAGCGGGGCTCTCCTCTTCACAGATACGCAGTATTTT. This gives the protein CASSQVVSGALLFTDTQYF. The chain links TRBV4-1 to TRBJ2-3; 8 bases match TRBD2. CDR1 is MGHRA, CDR2 YSYEKL, per germline. The CDR3 is made up of 19 amino acids. V lost 1 base to trimming and J lost 2 bases; unmatched junction nucleotides: 14.

The chain joins TRBV5-4 to TRBJ1-1; a weak D match, TRBD1 (6 bases). The V gene's germline CDR1 is SGHNT and CDR2 YYREEE (reference sequence). CDR3 length: 16 residues. V gave up 4 bases and J gave up 1 base, with 17 bases separating them. CDR3 DNA sequence: TGTGCCAGCAGCCTTCGCCCGACAGGTCCGAACACTGAAGCTTTCTTT. Its protein product is CASSLRPTGPNTEAFF.

This clone is a singleton in its sample. The CDR3 region has the DNA TGCAGCGCCTCGGACTCGCGCTCTGGAAACACCATATATTTT. Its protein is CSASDSRSGNTIYF. The rearrangement links TRBV29-1 to TRBJ1-3, with D hard to call. The CDR3 covers 14 residues. Trimming took off 7 bases at V and 0 bases at J, with 13 bases between the two ends. The V gene's germline CDR1 is SQVTM and CDR2 ANQGSEA.

This clone turned up a few times. The genes are TRBV5-1 and TRBJ2-5; TRBD1 aligns across 7 bases. The CDR3 extends over 14 amino acids. Per germline, CDR1 SGHRS and CDR2 YFSETQ. V lost 8 bases to trimming and J lost 1 base; unmatched junction nucleotides: 8. CDR3 residues: CASKQGPPQETQYF. In DNA, the CDR3 is TGCGCCAGTAAACAGGGGCCGCCCCAAGAGACCCAGTACTTC.

A few counts support this clone. The chain uses TRBV4-3 and TRBJ1-4; possible D gene TRBD1, 5 bases. The CDR3 sequence is 16 residues long. V dropped 0 bases and J dropped 8 bases, with 16 bases sitting between them. Germline V gives CDR1 LGHNA, CDR2 YSLEER. The CDR3 DNA sequence: TGCGCCAGCAGCCAAGATGGGAGGCAGGGCCGGGAAAAACTGTTTTTT. It specifies CASSQDGRQGREKLFF.

The chain couples TRBV10-1 to TRBJ2-1; tentative D call: TRBD1 (5 bases). The V gene's germline CDR1 is WNHNN and CDR2 SYGVQD (reference sequence). There are 15 residues in the CDR3. V was trimmed by 2 bases and J by 7 bases, leaving 15 bases between them. The CDR3 region has the DNA TGCGCCAGCAGTGAGGTCGGTGGGGCTCATAATGAGCAGTTCTTC. Residues: CASSEVGGAHNEQFF.

The V call is TRBV4-2, the J call TRBJ1-2; possibly TRBD1 for D (5 bases). The CDR3 runs 14 residues. Germline values: CDR1 LGHNA, CDR2 YNFKEQ. V lost 0 bases and J 6 bases, leaving 11 bases between the germline ends. The CDR3 sequence: CASSQDRAGNGYTF. CDR3 DNA: TGTGCCAGCAGCCAAGATAGGGCAGGGAATGGCTACACCTTC.

The chain uses TRBV7-9 and TRBJ1-5; TRBD1 matches at 10 bases. The V segment lost 5 bases and the J segment 5 bases; nucleotides outside the gene matches: 6. The CDR3 totals 15 residues. In germline, CDR1 is SEHNR, CDR2 FQNEAQ (reference sequence). The CDR3 spells CASSTGTGVDQPQHF. CDR3 bases: TGTGCCAGCAGCACCGGGACAGGGGTAGATCAGCCCCAGCATTTT.

The CDR3 coding sequence is TGTGCCAGCAGTGAAGGTACAGCGGTGAGCACTGAAGCTTTCTTT. It is translated as CASSEGTAVSTEAFF. The chain is built from TRBV6-1 and TRBJ1-1, with D uncertain. Germline V gives CDR1 MNHNS, CDR2 SASEGT. CDR3 size: 15 residues. Trimming shortened V by 1 base and J by 4 bases, and 13 bases separated the two germline ends.

Regarding this clone: The CDR3 end shows no conserved phenylalanine or tryptophan, and so a read error is likely. The DNA is left out, because the CDR3 cannot be placed on it with certainty; the CDR3 is given as TCRdb lists it. The V gene is TRBV29-1, the J gene TRBJ1-1; the D call TRBD1 from the table was never checked on the DNA. With termini counted, the CDR3 has 16 amino acids. Looked up from germline, CDR1 is SQVTM and CDR2 is ANQGSEA. CDR3 protein: CSVFKTRGRGDTEALV.

In its sample, this clone was seen a few times. The chain joins TRBV27 to TRBJ1-2; weak D call: TRBD1 (5 bases). The CDR3 spans 14 residues. Trimming pared 3 bases from V and 3 bases from J, leaving 11 bases between. Germline CDR1 is MNHEY and CDR2 is SMNVEV (reference sequence). The CDR3 nucleotides read TGTGCCAGCAGTTTTGGGGCAGGATACTATGGCTACACCTTC. It codes for CASSFGAGYYGYTF.

The chain carries TRBV5-1 and TRBJ2-1; 13 positions match TRBD2. This CDR3 spans 15 amino acids. Germline values: CDR1 SGHRS, CDR2 YFSETQ. With 6 bases clipped from V and 8 bases from J, the junction kept 8 bases outside the gene matches. The CDR3 protein is CASTVTSGGFDEQFF. The DNA for the CDR3 is TGCGCCAGCACTGTGACTAGCGGGGGGTTCGATGAGCAGTTCTTC.

The chain couples TRBV6-5 to TRBJ2-6, with TRBD1 as a possible D gene (5 bases). With 8 bases removed from V and 4 bases from J, the gap between germline ends came to 15 bases. CDR1 and CDR2 (germline): MNHEY, SVGAGI. This CDR3 has 15 amino acids. The CDR3 sequence: CASLRVRPGANVLTF. Here the CDR3 DNA reads TGTGCCAGCCTCAGGGTTCGGCCCGGGGCCAACGTCCTGACTTTC.